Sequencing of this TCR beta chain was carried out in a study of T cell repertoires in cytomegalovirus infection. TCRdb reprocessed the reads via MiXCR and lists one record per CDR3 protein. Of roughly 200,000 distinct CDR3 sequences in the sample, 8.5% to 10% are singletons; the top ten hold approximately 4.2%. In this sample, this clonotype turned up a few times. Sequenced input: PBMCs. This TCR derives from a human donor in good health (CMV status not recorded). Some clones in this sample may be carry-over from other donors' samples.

The CDR3 here is CASSLGGGIEQYF. CDR3 DNA sequence: TGTGCCAGCAGCTTAGGGGGCGGGATCGAGCAGTACTTC. The chain joins TRBV7-8 to TRBJ2-7, with D tentatively TRBD2 (6 bases). Trimming pared 1 base from V and 6 bases from J, leaving 10 bases between. Germline V lookup: CDR1 SGHVS, CDR2 FQNEAQ. The CDR3 loop spans 13 amino acids.